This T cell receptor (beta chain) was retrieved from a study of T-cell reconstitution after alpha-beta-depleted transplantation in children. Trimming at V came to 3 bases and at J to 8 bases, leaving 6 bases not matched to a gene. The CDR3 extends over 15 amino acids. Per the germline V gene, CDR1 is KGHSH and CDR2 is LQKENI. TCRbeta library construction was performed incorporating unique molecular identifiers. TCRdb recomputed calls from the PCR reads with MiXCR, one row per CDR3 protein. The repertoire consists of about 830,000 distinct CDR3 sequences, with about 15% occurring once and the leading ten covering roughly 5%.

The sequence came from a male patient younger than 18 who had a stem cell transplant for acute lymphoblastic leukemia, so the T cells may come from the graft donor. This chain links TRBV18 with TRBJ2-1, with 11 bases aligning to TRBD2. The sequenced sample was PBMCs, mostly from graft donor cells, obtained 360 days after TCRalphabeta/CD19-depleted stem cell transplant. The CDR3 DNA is TGTGCCAGCTCACCGCGACTAGCGGGAACGGATGAGCAGTTCTTC. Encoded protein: CASSPRLAGTDEQFF.